This TCR beta chain stems from a study of T cells in Graves' hyperthyroidism and ophthalmopathy. The TCR beta CDR3 regions underwent amplification using RNA transcripts as the source. RT-PCR in the first round (using the HTBI primer set) targeted the TCR CDR3. A single record per CDR3 protein comes from TCRdb applying MiXCR to the multiplex PCR reads. The sample holds just over 550,000 distinct CDR3 sequences; just over 45% are singletons and the top ten take 8% to 8.5%. There are 13 residues in the CDR3. V gave up 10 bases and J gave up 5 bases, with 17 bases separating them. Germline-derived CDR1 and CDR2 are SNHLY and FYNNEI. Patients were excluded because of uncontrolled infection, other autoimmune disease, pregnancy or lactation. General study findings and limits: Most thyroid clonotypes with frequency above 0.001 were detected in blood.

This clonotype was observed at least ten times. Its antigen is undetermined. Sequenced: peripheral blood or thyroid tissue (not recorded which). The chain couples TRBV2 to TRBJ2-5; no firm D call. The origin of this receptor is a woman aged 18-29 years with Graves' hyperthyroidism. The chain's CDR3 is CAMRTRKVETQYF. CDR3 nucleotides: TGTGCCATGAGAACCCGAAAGGTGGAGACCCAGTACTTC. Full variable domain (missing parts from reference TRBV2 and TRBJ2-5): EPEVTQTPSHQVTQMGQEVILRCVPISNHLYFYWYRQILGQKVEFLVSFYNNEISEKSEIFDDQFSVERPDGSNFTLKIRSTKLEDSAMYFCAMRTRKVETQYFGPGTRLLVL.